The 6 T cell receptor beta chains given below trace back to one sample, sequenced in a study of T-cell reconstitution after alpha-beta-depleted transplantation in children. Their target antigens are unknown. Preparation of the TCRbeta library involved a method that used unique molecular identifiers. Each CDR3 protein is one row after TCRdb ran MiXCR on the PCR reads. The sample gives 330,000 or so distinct CDR3 sequences, 7.5% to 9% of which show up once; about 9.3% is in the top ten. Study observations and caveats: A year had passed since transplant, and T-cell counts and diversity by then came mostly from newly produced T cells.

The sequencing used peripheral blood, collected 360 days after TCRalphabeta/CD19-depleted stem cell transplant. These receptors originate from a female patient aged 2-15 years who had a stem cell transplant for Fanconi anemia, so the T cells may come from the graft donor.

Ten or more counts support this clonotype. This chain links TRBV5-1 with TRBJ2-5, with D maybe TRBD1 (5 bases). The CDR3 totals 16 residues. The V and J ends lost 4 bases and 2 bases respectively, with 18 bases between them. Germline V gene sequence: CDR1 SGHRS, CDR2 YFSETQ. The CDR3 is CASSHIRTRNQETQYF. DNA for the CDR3: TGCGCCAGCAGCCACATACGGACAAGGAATCAAGAGACCCAGTACTTC.

The chain carries TRBV20-1 and TRBJ2-7; D is perhaps TRBD2 (5 bases). Trimming shortened V by 6 bases and J by 0 bases, and 9 bases separated the two germline ends. The CDR3 covers 12 residues. Germline V gene sequence: CDR1 DFQATT, CDR2 SNEGSKA (reference sequence). In nucleotides, the CDR3 is TGCAGTGCAGGACTGCTCTCCTACGAGCAGTACGTC. Its translation is CSAGLLSYEQYV.

This clonotype was detected ten times or more. The V gene is TRBV20-1, the J gene TRBJ2-1; 9 bases fit TRBD1. V was clipped by 6 bases and J by 3 bases; unmatched bases: 6. CDR3 length: 14 residues. Germline V gene sequence: CDR1 DFQATT, CDR2 SNEGSKA (reference sequence). The CDR3, as DNA: TGCAGTGCAAGGACAGGGGTACGCTACAATGAGCAGTTCTTC. Translated: CSARTGVRYNEQFF.

This clonotype was counted many times. The chain recombines TRBV9 with TRBJ2-2; 8 bases fit TRBD2. The CDR3 length is 16 residues. Losses at the gene ends were 0 bases for V and 7 bases for J; bases not matched to a gene: 8. The V gene's germline CDR1 is SGDLS and CDR2 YYNGEE. CDR3: CASSVASGGPIGELFF. In nucleotides, the CDR3 is TGTGCCAGCAGCGTAGCTTCGGGGGGGCCCATCGGGGAGCTGTTTTTT.

This rearrangement joins TRBV15 to TRBJ2-1; tentative D call: TRBD2 (5 bases). V shed 1 base and J shed 2 bases, with 12 bases lying between them. Germline V CDR1 and CDR2: LNHNV, YYDKDF (reference sequence). This CDR3 is built from 16 residues. CDR3 sequence: CATSRAVLVPYNEQFF. For the CDR3, the DNA is TGTGCCACCAGCAGAGCGGTACTAGTACCCTACAATGAGCAGTTCTTC.

This clonotype was picked up one time. A read error may explain this, as a much larger clone is one base away. The CDR3 DNA sequence: TGTGCCAGCGGCCTAAGGGGGACGGACAATGAGCAGTTCTTC. It yields the protein CASGLRGTDNEQFF. The chain is built from TRBV7-9 and TRBJ2-1; D perhaps matches TRBD1 (6 bases). The ends were cut back, 8 bases at V and 5 bases at J, with 16 bases in the middle. The germline CDR1 and CDR2 sequences are SEHNR and FQNEAQ (reference sequence). This CDR3 spans 14 amino acids.